What follows describes a single TCR beta chain. The data derive from a study of identical twins. Germline V gene lookup returns CDR1 SGDLS and CDR2 YYNGEE. V lost 0 bases to trimming and J lost 7 bases; unmatched junction nucleotides: 5. The CDR3 is 14 residues long. Via MiXCR, TCRdb re-called the 5' RACE reads, giving one row per CDR3 protein. The sample includes 650,000 to 750,000 distinct CDR3 sequences, 21% of them seen just once. The sample was also reused in another study, on T cells expressing NK-cell markers.

The chain has TRBV9 and TRBJ1-2; 8 bases line up with TRBD1. This sequence originates from a woman aged 18-29 years in good health. The sample comprised PBMCs. CDR3 protein: CASSVDQGALGYTF. DNA for the CDR3: TGTGCCAGCAGCGTAGATCAGGGGGCGCTTGGCTACACCTTC.